Sequencing of this TCR beta chain was carried out in a study of shared clonotypes between healthy human individuals. Turning to the study itself: Ranging from 18 to 49 in age, donors were a couple of women and three men.

The table came from immunoSEQ multiplex PCR; TCRdb's copy has only in-frame clones and leaves some out. The data hold 2 million to 2.5 million clones, with about 90% observed a single time. This clone came up once. Recent acute infections and vaccinations were absent in the healthy HIV-negative adult donors. A CD45RA-negative memory subset and a CD45RA+ naive subset were separated from the CD4+ cells. The CDR3 is 15 amino acids. Germline-derived CDR1 and CDR2 are LNHNV and YYDKDF (reference sequence). Trimming took 3 bases from V and 7 from J; bases not matched to a gene: 7. The chain uses TRBV15 and TRBJ2-5; 11 bases match TRBD1. The sequence came from a man aged 18-30 years in good health. Some clones in this sample may be carry-over from other donors' samples. Sample: naive CD4+ T cells from PBMCs. Subset specified: CD45RA+ positively selected. CDR3 nucleotide sequence: TGTGCCACCAGCAGTCATCGGGGGACAGGGGGGACCCAGTACTTC. Protein: CATSSHRGTGGTQYF.